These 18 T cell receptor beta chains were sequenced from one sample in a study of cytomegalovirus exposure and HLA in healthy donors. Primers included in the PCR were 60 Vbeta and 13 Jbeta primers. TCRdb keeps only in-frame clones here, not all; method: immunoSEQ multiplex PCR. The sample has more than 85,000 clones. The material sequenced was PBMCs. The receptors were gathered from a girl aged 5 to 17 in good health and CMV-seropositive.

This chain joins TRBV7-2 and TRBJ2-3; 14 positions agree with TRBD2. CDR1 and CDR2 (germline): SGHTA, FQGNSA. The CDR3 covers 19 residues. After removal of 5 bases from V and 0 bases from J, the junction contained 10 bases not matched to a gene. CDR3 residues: CASSQTPGLAGESTDTQYF. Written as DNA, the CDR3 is TGTGCCAGCAGCCAGACTCCGGGACTAGCGGGGGAGAGCACAGATACGCAGTATTTT.

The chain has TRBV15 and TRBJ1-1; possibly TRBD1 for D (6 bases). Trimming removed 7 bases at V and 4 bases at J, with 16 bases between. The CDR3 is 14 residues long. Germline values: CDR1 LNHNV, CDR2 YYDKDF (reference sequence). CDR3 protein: CATNEPGDVTEAFF. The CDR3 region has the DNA TGTGCCACCAATGAGCCAGGGGATGTCACTGAAGCTTTCTTT.

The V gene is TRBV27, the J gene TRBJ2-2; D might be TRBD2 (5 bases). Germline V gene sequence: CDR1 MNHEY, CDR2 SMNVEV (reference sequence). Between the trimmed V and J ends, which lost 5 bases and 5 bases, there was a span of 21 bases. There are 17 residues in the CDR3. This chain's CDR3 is CASSTLYPGSGTGELFF. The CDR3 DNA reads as TGTGCCAGCAGTACCCTTTACCCGGGATCCGGGACCGGGGAGCTGTTTTTT.

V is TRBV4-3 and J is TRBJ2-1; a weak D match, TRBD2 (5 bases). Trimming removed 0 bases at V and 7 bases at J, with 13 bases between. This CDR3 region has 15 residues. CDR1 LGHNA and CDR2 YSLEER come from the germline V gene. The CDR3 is CASSQDGLILNEQFF. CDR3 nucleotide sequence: TGCGCCAGCAGCCAAGACGGACTTATCCTAAATGAGCAGTTCTTC.

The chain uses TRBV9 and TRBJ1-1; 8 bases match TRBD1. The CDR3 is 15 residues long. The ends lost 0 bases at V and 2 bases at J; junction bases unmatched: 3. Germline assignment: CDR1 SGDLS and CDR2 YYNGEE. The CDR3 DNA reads TGTGCCAGCAGCGTAGTATCAGGGGGCAACACTGAAGCTTTCTTT. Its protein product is CASSVVSGGNTEAFF. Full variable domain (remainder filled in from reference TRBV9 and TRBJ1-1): DSGVTQTPKHLITATGQRVTLRCSPRSGDLSVYWYQQSLDQGLQFLIQYYNGEERAKGNILERFSAQQFPDLHSELNLSSLELGDSALYFCASSVVSGGNTEAFFGQGTRLTVV.

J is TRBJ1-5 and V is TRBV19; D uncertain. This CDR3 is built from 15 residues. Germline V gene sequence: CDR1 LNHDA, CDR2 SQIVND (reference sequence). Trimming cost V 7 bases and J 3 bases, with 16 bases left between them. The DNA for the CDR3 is TGTGCCAGTACCCGGAGGGTGGACGCCAATCAGCCCCAGCATTTT. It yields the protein CASTRRVDANQPQHF.

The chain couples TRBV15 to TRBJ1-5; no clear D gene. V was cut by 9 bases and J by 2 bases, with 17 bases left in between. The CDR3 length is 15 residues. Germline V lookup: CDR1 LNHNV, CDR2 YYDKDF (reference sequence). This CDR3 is CATAIRRDGNQPQHF. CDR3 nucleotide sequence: TGTGCCACGGCGATCAGGAGGGATGGCAATCAGCCCCAGCATTTT.

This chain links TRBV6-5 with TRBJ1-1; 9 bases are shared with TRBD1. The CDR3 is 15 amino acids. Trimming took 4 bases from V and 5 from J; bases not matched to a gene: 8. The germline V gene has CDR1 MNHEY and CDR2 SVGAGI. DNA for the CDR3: TGTGCCAGCAGTTTAACAACAGGGGGCGGAACTGAAGCTTTCTTT. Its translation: CASSLTTGGGTEAFF.

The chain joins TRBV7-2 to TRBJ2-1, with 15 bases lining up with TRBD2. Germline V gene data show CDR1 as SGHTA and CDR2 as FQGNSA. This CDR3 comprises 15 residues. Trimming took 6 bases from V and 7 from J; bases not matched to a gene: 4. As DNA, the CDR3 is TGTGCCAGCAGTGTGGGACTAGCGGGGGGTAATGAGCAGTTCTTC. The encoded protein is CASSVGLAGGNEQFF.

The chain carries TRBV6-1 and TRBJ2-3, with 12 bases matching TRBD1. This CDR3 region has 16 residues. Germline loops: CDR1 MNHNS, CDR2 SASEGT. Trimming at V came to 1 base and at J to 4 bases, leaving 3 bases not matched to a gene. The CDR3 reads CASSEGGTGGPDTQYF. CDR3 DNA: TGTGCCAGCAGTGAAGGAGGGACAGGGGGCCCAGATACGCAGTATTTT.

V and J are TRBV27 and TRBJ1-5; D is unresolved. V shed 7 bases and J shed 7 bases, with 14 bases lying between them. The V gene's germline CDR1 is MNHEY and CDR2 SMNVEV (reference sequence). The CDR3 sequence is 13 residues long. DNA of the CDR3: TGTGCCAGCACCGCAGGTAACGGCCAGCCCCAGCATTTT. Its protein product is CASTAGNGQPQHF.

The CDR3: CASSETTGNYGYTF. Written as DNA, the CDR3 is TGTGCCAGCAGCGAGACGACGGGTAACTATGGCTACACCTTC. V and J are TRBV7-9 and TRBJ1-2; D is unresolved. V lost 5 bases to trimming and J lost 1 base, with 11 bases between them. The CDR3 has 14 residues. Looked up from germline, CDR1 is SEHNR and CDR2 is FQNEAQ (reference sequence).

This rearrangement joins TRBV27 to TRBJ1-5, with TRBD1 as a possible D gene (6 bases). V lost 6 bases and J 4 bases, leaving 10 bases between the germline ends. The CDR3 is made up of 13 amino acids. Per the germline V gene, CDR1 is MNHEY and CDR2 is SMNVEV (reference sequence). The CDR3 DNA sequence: TGTGCCAGCAGCTATACAGGGAATCAGCCCCAGCATTTT. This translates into CASSYTGNQPQHF.

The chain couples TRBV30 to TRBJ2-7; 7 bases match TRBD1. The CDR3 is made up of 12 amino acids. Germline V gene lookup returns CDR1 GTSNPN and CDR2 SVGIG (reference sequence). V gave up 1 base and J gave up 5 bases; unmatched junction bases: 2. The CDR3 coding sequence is TGTGCCTGGAGTGCGACAGGGAACGAGCAGTACGTC. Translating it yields CAWSATGNEQYV.

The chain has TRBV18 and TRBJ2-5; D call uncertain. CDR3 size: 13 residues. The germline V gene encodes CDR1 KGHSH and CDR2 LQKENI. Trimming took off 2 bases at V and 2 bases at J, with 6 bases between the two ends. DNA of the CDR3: TGTGCCAGCTCACCATCCCAGCAAGAGACCCAGTACTTC. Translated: CASSPSQQETQYF.

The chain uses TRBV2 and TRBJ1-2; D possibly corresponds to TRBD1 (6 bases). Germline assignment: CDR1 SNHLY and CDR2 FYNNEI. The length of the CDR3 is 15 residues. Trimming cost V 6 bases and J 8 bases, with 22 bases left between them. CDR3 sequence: CASSAEPDRLRGYTF. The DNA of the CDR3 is TGTGCCAGCAGCGCAGAGCCCGACAGGTTAAGGGGCTACACCTTC.

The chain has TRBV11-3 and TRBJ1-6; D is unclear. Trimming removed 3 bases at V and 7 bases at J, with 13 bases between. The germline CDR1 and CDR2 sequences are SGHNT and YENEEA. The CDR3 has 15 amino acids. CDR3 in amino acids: CASSFGYGANSPLHF. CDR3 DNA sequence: TGTGCCAGCAGCTTTGGATACGGAGCAAATTCACCCCTCCACTTT.

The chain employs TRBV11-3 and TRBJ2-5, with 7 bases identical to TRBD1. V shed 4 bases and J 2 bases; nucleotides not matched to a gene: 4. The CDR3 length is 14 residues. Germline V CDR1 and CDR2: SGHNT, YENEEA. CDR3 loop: CASSSRDSQETQYF. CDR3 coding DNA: TGTGCCAGCAGCTCCCGGGACAGTCAAGAGACCCAGTACTTC.